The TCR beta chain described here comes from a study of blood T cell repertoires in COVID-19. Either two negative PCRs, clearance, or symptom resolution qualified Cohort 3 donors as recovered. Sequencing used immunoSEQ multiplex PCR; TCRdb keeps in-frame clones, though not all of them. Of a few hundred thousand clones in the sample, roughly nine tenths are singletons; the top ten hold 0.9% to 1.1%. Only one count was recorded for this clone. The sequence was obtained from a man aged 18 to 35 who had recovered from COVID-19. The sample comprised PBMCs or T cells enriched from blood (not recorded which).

CDR3 loop: CASSRTGEGNQPQHF. For the CDR3, the DNA is TGTGCCAGTAGTAGGACGGGGGAGGGCAATCAGCCCCAGCATTTT. The chain employs TRBV19 and TRBJ1-5; weak D call: TRBD1 (5 bases). The CDR3 totals 15 residues. Between the trimmed V and J ends, which lost 4 bases and 2 bases, there was a span of 12 bases. The V gene's germline CDR1 is LNHDA and CDR2 SQIVND (reference sequence).